Presented here are 2 T cell receptor beta chains from one specimen sequenced in a study of metastatic and nonmetastatic thyroid tumors. TCRdb re-called the PCR reads through MiXCR. The table includes more than 50,000 clones, 20% to 25% detected once. Thyroid surgery was performed in patients who had received no treatment beforehand. Material for sequencing was blood. These receptor sequences come from a female donor with papillary thyroid cancer or a benign thyroid nodule (not recorded which). Some clones in this sample may be carry-over from other donors' samples.

In the case of this clone: A junction end diverges from the germline sequence, so it may reflect a read error. CDR3 protein: CASSPSWRAGKEHYF. The CDR3 bases are TGCGCCAGCAGCCCAAGCTGGAGGGCCGGAAAGGAGCATTACTTC. The rearrangement joins TRBV5-1 to TRBJ2-7; maybe TRBD2 (6 bases). Per the germline V gene, CDR1 is SGHRS and CDR2 is YFSETQ. This CDR3 is built from 15 residues. The full variable domain, in which reference TRBV5-1 and TRBJ2-7 provide the parts outside the CDR3, is KAGVTQTPRYLIKTRGQQVTLSCSPISGHRSVSWYQQTPGQGLQFLFEYFSETQRNKGNFPGRFSGRQFSNSRSEMNVSTLELGDSALYLCASSPSWRAGKEHYFGPGTRLTVT.

This clone has only a few counts. A read error is possible here, since a much larger clone lies one base away. This chain connects TRBV11-1 to TRBJ2-1, with D tentatively TRBD2 (5 bases). From germline, CDR1 is SGHAT and CDR2 FQDESV (reference sequence). V gave up 4 bases and J gave up 4 bases, with 20 bases separating them. The CDR3 spans 17 residues. CDR3 in DNA: TGTGCCAGCAGCTCGACCGGTGCCTCAGAGGGTTACAATGAGCAGTTCTTC. Translation: CASSSTGASEGYNEQFF.